The entry below gives a single TCR beta chain sequence along with its context. The antigen is unknown. These data are taken from a study of cytomegalovirus exposure and HLA in healthy donors. Findings of the study overall: Data from an earlier analysis indicated that most TCR beta V segments were productive either about 90% or about 30% of the time. Among the CMV-associated chains, three were confirmed in vitro as specific for CMV antigens.

The donors (healthy individuals) were bone marrow donors. The PCR used 60 Vbeta and 13 Jbeta primers. Assay used: immunoSEQ multiplex PCR; TCRdb lists only in-frame clones, some missing. The sample has fewer than 250,000 clones; almost 75% are singletons. Per the germline V gene, CDR1 is SGHDN and CDR2 is FVKESK. V was shortened by 0 bases and J by 1 base, with 12 bases between the two germline ends. The CDR3 length is 17 residues. The sequencing sample was made of PBMCs. The TCR was taken from a woman aged 25 to 39 in good health and CMV-seropositive. This sequence joins TRBV14 and TRBJ2-2; no clear D gene. The chain's CDR3 is CASSQDLEHVNTGELFF. CDR3 bases: TGTGCCAGCAGCCAAGATCTAGAACATGTGAACACCGGGGAGCTGTTTTTT.